The T cell receptor (beta chain) under discussion was sequenced for a study of blood T cell repertoires in COVID-19. On the study more broadly: The study drew acute and convalescent COVID-19 samples from the United States, Italy and Spain. PBMCs, B-cell-depleted T cells, or T cells were the source of the cDNA or gDNA that made up the material.

Authors' methods: Estimation of nucleated cell counts relied on the amplification of reference gene primers. Sequencing used immunoSEQ multiplex PCR; TCRdb keeps in-frame clones, though not all of them. That table furnishes V, J and clone size, whereas the DNA furnished D and trimming. This sample has nearly 65,000 clones; around 84% occur once, and the top ten carry 12%. The CDR3 length is 15 residues. Germline trimming cut 2 bases from V and 7 bases from J; bases unmatched to any gene: 7. In germline, CDR1 is LNHDA, CDR2 SQIVND (reference sequence). The receptor was isolated from a human donor in a cohort sampled during active COVID-19. J is TRBJ2-1 and V is TRBV19, with TRBD2 matching over 8 bases. The specimen was peripheral blood. DNA for the CDR3: TGTGCCAGTAGTATATCCGGGGGGGCCGGAAATGAGCAGTTCTTC. Its translation is CASSISGGAGNEQFF.